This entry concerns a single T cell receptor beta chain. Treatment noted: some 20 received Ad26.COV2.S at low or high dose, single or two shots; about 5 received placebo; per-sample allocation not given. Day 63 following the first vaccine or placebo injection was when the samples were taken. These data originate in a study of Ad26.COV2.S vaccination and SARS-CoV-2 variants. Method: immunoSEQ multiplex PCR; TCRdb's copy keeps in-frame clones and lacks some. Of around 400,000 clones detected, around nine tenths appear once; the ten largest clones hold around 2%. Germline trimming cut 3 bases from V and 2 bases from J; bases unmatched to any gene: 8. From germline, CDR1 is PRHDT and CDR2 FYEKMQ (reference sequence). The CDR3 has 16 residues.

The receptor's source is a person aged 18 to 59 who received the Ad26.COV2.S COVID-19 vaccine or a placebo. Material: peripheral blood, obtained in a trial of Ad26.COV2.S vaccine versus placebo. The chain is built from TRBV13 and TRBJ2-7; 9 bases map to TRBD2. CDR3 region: CASSFRGAGGTYEQYF. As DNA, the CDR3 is TGTGCCAGCAGCTTCCGTGGTGCGGGAGGGACCTACGAGCAGTACTTC.